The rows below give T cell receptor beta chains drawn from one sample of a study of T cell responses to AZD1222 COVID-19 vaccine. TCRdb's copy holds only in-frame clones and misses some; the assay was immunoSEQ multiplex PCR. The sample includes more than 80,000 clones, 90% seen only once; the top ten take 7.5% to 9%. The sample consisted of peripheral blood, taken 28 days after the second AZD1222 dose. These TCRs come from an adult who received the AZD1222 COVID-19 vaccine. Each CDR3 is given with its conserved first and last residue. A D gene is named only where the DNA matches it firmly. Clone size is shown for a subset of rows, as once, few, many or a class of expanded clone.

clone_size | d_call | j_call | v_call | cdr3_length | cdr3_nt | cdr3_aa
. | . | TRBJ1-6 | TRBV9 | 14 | TGTGCCAGCAGCGTAGGGGCCGCAAATTCACCCCTCCACTTT | CASSVGAANSPLHF
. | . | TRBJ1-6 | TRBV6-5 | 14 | TGTGCCAGCGCTCGACGGGGGGAGAATTCACCCCTCCACTTT | CASARRGENSPLHF
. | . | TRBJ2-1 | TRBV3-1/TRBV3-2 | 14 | TGTGCCAGCAGCCGGTCAAGCGAGTGGGGTGAGCAGTTCTTC | CASSRSSEWGEQFF
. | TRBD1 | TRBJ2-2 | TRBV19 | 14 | TGTGCCAGTAGGGGGGACAGGAGGACCGGGGAGCTGTTTTTT | CASRGDRRTGELFF
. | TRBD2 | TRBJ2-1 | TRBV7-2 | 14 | TGTGCCAGCAGTGGGACTAGCCTAGGTTATGAGCAGTTCTTC | CASSGTSLGYEQFF
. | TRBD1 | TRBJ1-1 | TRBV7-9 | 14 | TGTGCCAGCAGCTTAGCTTCAGGGGGGTCTGAAGCTTTCTTT | CASSLASGGSEAFF
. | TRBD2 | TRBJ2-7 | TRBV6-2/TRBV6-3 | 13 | TGTGCCAGCAGTTACGGGACTAGCTTCGAGCAGTACTTC | CASSYGTSFEQYF
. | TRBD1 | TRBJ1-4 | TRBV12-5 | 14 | TGTGCTAGTGGTTCCAACAGGGGGAGTGAAAAACTGTTTTTT | CASGSNRGSEKLFF
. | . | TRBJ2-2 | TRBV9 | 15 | TGTGCCAGCAGCGTAGCAGTTTTAGGCACCGGGGAGCTGTTTTTT | CASSVAVLGTGELFF
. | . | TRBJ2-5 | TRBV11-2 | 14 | TGTGCCAGCAGCCCCCATCGGGGATGGGAGACCCAGTACTTC | CASSPHRGWETQYF
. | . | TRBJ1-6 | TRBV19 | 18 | TGTGCCAGTAGCCTGTACCCCGCAGCAGCAGGCGTCTCTTCACCCCTCCACTTT | CASSLYPAAAGVSSPLHF
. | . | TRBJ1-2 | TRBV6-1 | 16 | TGTGCCAGCAGTGACCCGGACAGATTAGGGATCTATGGCTACACCTTC | CASSDPDRLGIYGYTF
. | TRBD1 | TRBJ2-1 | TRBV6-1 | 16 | TGTGCCAGCAGTAAAGGGACAGGGGCCTCCTACAATGAGCAGTTCTTC | CASSKGTGASYNEQFF
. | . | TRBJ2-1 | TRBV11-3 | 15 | TGTGCCAGCAGCTTAGGGGACGCCGCGGGGAATGAGCAGTTCTTC | CASSLGDAAGNEQFF
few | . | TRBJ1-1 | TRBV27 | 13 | TGTGCCAGCAGTTTGACAGTTAACACTGAAGCTTTCTTT | CASSLTVNTEAFF
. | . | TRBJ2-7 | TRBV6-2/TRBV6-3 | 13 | TGTGCCAGCAGTTACACAGGGCGGTACGAGCAGTACTTC | CASSYTGRYEQYF
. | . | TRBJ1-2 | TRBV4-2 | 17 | TGTGCCAGCAGCCAAGGCCGAAGCGGGGGCCGTTACTATGGCTACACCTTC | CASSQGRSGGRYYGYTF
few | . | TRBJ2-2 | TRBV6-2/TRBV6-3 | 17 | TGTGCCAGCAGTTACTCCCTAGGGGGGGTCCTCGGCGGGGAGCTGTTTTTT | CASSYSLGGVLGGELFF
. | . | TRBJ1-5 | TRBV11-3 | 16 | TGTGCCAGCAGCTTACCGACAGCATACCACAGCCCGCCCCAGCATTTT | CASSLPTAYHSPPQHF
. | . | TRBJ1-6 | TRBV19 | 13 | TGTGCCAGCACCCCCGCCTATAATTCACCCCTCCACTTT | CASTPAYNSPLHF
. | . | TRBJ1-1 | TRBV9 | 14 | TGTGCCAGCAGCGCGCGACGGACTAACACTGAAGCTTTCTTT | CASSARRTNTEAFF
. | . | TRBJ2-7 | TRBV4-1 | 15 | TGCGCCAGCAGCCAGTCCTCAGGTCCCTCCTACGAGCAGTACTTC | CASSQSSGPSYEQYF
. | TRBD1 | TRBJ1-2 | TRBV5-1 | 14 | TGCGCCAGCAGCACATCACAGGGGAACTATGGCTACACCTTC | CASSTSQGNYGYTF
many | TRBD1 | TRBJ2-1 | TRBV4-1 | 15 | TGCGCCCCCAGCCCACAGGGGGCAATCTACAATGAGCAGTTCTTC | CAPSPQGAIYNEQFF
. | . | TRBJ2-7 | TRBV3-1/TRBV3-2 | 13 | TGTGCCAGCAGCCTCGGGAACCTCTACGAGCAGTACTTC | CASSLGNLYEQYF
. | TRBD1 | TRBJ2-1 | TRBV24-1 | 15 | TGTGCCACGGGACAGGGGGGAGGGGGCTACAATGAGCAGTTCTTC | CATGQGGGGYNEQFF
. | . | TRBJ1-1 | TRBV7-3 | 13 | TGTGCCAGCAGCTTGGGGGTGACCACTGAAGCTTTCTTT | CASSLGVTTEAFF
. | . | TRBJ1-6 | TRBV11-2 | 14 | TGTGCCAGCAGCTTAGCCGGGGTAGGCTCACCCCTCCACTTT | CASSLAGVGSPLHF
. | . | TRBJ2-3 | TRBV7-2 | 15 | TGTGCCAGCAGCGGGGCGTGGGGTACGACAGATACGCAGTATTTT | CASSGAWGTTDTQYF
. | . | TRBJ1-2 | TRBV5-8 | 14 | TGTGCCAGCAGCCCCAACGGGCCTTTCTATGGCTACACCTTC | CASSPNGPFYGYTF
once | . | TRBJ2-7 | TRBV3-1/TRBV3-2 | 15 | TGTGCCAGCAGCGAAGACAGAACAAGCTCCTACGAGCAGTACTTC | CASSEDRTSSYEQYF
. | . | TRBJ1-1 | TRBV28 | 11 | TGTGCCAGCAGTTTACATACTGAAGCTTTCTTT | CASSLHTEAFF
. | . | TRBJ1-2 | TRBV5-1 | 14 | TGCGCCAGCAGCAGGAAGACGGATGGCTATGGCTACACCTTC | CASSRKTDGYGYTF
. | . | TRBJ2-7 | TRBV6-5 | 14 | TGTGCCAGCACACCGGGACGCGTCCTTCACGAGCAGTACTTC | CASTPGRVLHEQYF
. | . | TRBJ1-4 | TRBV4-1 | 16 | TGCGCCAGCAGCCAAGTCGGGGGACGGACTAATGAAAAACTGTTTTTT | CASSQVGGRTNEKLFF
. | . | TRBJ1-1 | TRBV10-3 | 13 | TGTGCCTTACGGGGGGGCTTGAACACTGAAGCTTTCTTT | CALRGGLNTEAFF
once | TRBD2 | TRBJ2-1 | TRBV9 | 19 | TGTGCCAGCAGCGTAGTAGTAGGAGAGAGCGGGGGGGCCCTCAATGAGCAGTTCTTC | CASSVVVGESGGALNEQFF
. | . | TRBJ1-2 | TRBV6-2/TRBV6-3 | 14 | TGTGCCAGCAGTTACTCGGCAGGGACCTATGGCTACACCTTC | CASSYSAGTYGYTF
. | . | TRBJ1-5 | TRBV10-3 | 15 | TGTGCCATCAGTGACGAGGGCCAGAACAATCAGCCCCAGCATTTT | CAISDEGQNNQPQHF
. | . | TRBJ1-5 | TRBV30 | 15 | TGTGCCTGGAGAGCCGGCGGGGGGGGCGGCCAGCCCCAGCATTTT | CAWRAGGGGGQPQHF
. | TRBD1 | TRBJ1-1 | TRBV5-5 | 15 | TGTGCCAGCAGCTCCAGGGGGCCCTTGGGCACTGAAGCTTTCTTT | CASSSRGPLGTEAFF
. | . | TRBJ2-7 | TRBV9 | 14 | TGTGCCAGCAGCGGAGGAGGAGTTGGGACCGAGCAGTACTTC | CASSGGGVGTEQYF
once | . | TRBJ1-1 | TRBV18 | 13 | TGTGCCAGCTCACCACCGTTAAACACTGAAGCTTTCTTT | CASSPPLNTEAFF
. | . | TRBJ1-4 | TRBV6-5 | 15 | TGTGCCAGCAGTTACTCAGGGACATCAGATGAAAAACTGTTTTTT | CASSYSGTSDEKLFF
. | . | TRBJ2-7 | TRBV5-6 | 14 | TGTGCCAGCAGCTTTGGGCAGGGAACCTACGAGCAGTACTTC | CASSFGQGTYEQYF
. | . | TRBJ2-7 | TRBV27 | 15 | TGTGCCAGCAGTTTAGGCCGGCAGGGACCCTACGAGCAGTACTTC | CASSLGRQGPYEQYF
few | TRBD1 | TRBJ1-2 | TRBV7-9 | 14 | TGTGCCAGCAGCCATGGACAGGGGACGGCGGGCTACACCTTC | CASSHGQGTAGYTF
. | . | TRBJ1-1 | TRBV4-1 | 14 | TGCGCCAGCAGCCACCTACAGGGCCCCACTGAAGCTTTCTTT | CASSHLQGPTEAFF
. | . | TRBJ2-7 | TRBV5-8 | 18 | TGTGCCAGCAGCGAGGGGGGAACGTACGGGACTAAAACCTACGAGCAGTACTTC | CASSEGGTYGTKTYEQYF
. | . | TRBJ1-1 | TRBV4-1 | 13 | TGCGCCAGCAGCCAGTGGGGGATCCCTGAAGCTTTCTTT | CASSQWGIPEAFF
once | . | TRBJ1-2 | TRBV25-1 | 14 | TGTGCCAGCAGTGTCGGGTATCGGGACTATGGCTACACCTTC | CASSVGYRDYGYTF
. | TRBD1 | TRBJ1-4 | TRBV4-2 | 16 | TGTGCCAGCAGCCAGGAAAACAGGGGGCGCGAGGAAAAACTGTTTTTT | CASSQENRGREEKLFF
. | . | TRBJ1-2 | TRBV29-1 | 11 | TGCAGCGTTGAGGCGGTCGGCGACAGTGACTTC | CSVEAVGDSDF
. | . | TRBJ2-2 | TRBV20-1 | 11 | TGCAGTGCCAGGACCTCCGGGGAGCTGTTTTTT | CSARTSGELFF
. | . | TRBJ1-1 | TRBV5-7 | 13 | TGTGCCAGCAGCTTCGAGGATCACGCTGAAGCTTTCTTT | CASSFEDHAEAFF